This T cell receptor beta chain was sequenced during a study of T cells in Graves' hyperthyroidism and ophthalmopathy. The germline gives CDR1 SGHDT, CDR2 YYEEEE. This CDR3 has 11 amino acids. Amplified TCR beta CDR3 regions came from RNA transcripts. Researchers ran a first-round RT-PCR on the TCR CDR3 using the HTBI primer set. TCRdb reanalysed the multiplex PCR reads using MiXCR and keeps one entry per CDR3 protein. The sample lists under 700,000 distinct CDR3 sequences, 16% seen once, with more than 15% in the top ten. A word on this clonotype: Germline is not matched at one junction end, which may reflect a read error.

This receptor was taken from a woman aged 18 to 35 with Graves' hyperthyroidism. Sequencing was performed on blood. The chain has TRBV5-6 and TRBJ2-5, with D perhaps matching TRBD2 (6 bases). The CDR3 loop reads CASSRGAGKNF. CDR3 sequence (DNA): TGTGCCAGCAGCCGGGGAGCGGGCAAAAACTTC.